A selection of T cell receptor beta chains follows, all from one sample in a study of T cells in Graves' hyperthyroidism and ophthalmopathy. A single record per CDR3 protein comes from TCRdb applying MiXCR to the multiplex PCR reads. The sample lists 200,000 to 250,000 distinct CDR3 sequences, roughly 17% occurring once. Sequenced material: blood. Every receptor here comes from a woman under 30 with Graves' ophthalmopathy. The CDR3 runs from the conserved cysteine through the conserved F or W. Fields, in order: CDR3 protein, CDR3 DNA, V gene, J gene, D gene, clone size. D genes are given only for firm matches. Clone sizes are given selectively: once, few, many, or a class where the clone is expanded.

CDR3: CSARVVGAEAFF
DNA: TGCAGTGCTAGAGTTGTCGGGGCTGAAGCTTTCTTT
V: TRBV20-1
J: TRBJ1-1
D: -
size: many

CDR3: CASSEARATNEKLFF
DNA: TGTGCCAGCAGTGAAGCACGGGCAACTAATGAAAAACTGTTTTTT
V: TRBV2
J: TRBJ1-4
D: -
size: many

CDR3: CASSRRQGPTSGNTIYF
DNA: TGTGCCAGCAGTCGACGACAGGGACCGACCTCTGGAAACACCATATATTTT
V: TRBV12-3/TRBV12-4
J: TRBJ1-3
D: TRBD1
size: many

CDR3: CASSFAHQAFF
DNA: TGTGCCAGCAGCTTTGCACATCAGGCTTTCTTT
V: TRBV5-8
J: TRBJ1-1
D: -
size: many

CDR3: CASNRDGNTEAFF
DNA: TGTGCCAGCAACCGGGACGGGAACACTGAAGCTTTCTTT
V: TRBV11-2
J: TRBJ1-1
D: -
size: many

CDR3: CASSDGRAAHEQFF
DNA: TGCGCCAGCAGTGACGGGAGGGCTGCTCATGAGCAGTTCTTC
V: TRBV10-2
J: TRBJ2-1
D: TRBD2
size: many

CDR3: CASRSDQYEQYF
DNA: TGCGCCAGCAGGTCTGACCAATACGAGCAGTACTTC
V: TRBV5-1
J: TRBJ2-7
D: -
size: many

CDR3: CASSLPGGRSDTQYF
DNA: TGTGCCAGCAGTCTCCCAGGAGGGCGGTCAGATACGCAGTATTTT
V: TRBV28
J: TRBJ2-3
D: -
size: many

CDR3: CASSPRPRQLNSGNTIYF
DNA: TGCGCCAGCAGCCCAAGGCCCCGACAGCTGAACTCTGGAAACACCATATATTTT
V: TRBV5-1
J: TRBJ1-3
D: -
size: many

CDR3: CASRTRTNEKLFF
DNA: TGTGCCAGCCGAACACGAACTAATGAAAAACTGTTTTTT
V: TRBV6-1
J: TRBJ1-4
D: -
size: many

CDR3: CAWSVWREEHSSYNEQFF
DNA: TGTGCCTGGAGTGTCTGGCGGGAGGAACATAGCTCCTACAATGAGCAGTTCTTC
V: TRBV30
J: TRBJ2-1
D: TRBD2
size: many

CDR3: CASSIAGGITEAFF
DNA: TGTGCCAGTAGTATCGCAGGGGGCATAACTGAAGCTTTCTTT
V: TRBV19
J: TRBJ1-1
D: TRBD1
size: many

CDR3: CATSRGGGGHEQFF
DNA: TGTGCCACCAGCAGAGGGGGGGGGGGTCATGAGCAGTTCTTC
V: TRBV15
J: TRBJ2-1
D: TRBD2
size: few

CDR3: CSLEGSLNTEAFF
DNA: TGCAGCCTCGAGGGCTCTTTGAACACTGAAGCTTTCTTT
V: TRBV29-1
J: TRBJ1-1
D: -
size: many

CDR3: CASSYSGDTGELFF
DNA: TGTGCCAGCAGTTACTCAGGGGACACCGGGGAGCTGTTTTTT
V: TRBV6-2/TRBV6-3
J: TRBJ2-2
D: -
size: many

CDR3: CASSPYGGTGSYEQYF
DNA: TGTGCCAGCAGCCCATATGGGGGGACAGGGTCCTACGAGCAGTACTTC
V: TRBV7-9
J: TRBJ2-7
D: TRBD1
size: many

CDR3: CSARDPGQDNEKLFF
DNA: TGCAGTGCTAGAGACCCTGGACAGGATAATGAAAAACTGTTTTTT
V: TRBV20-1
J: TRBJ1-4
D: TRBD1
size: many

CDR3: CASSLMGTSGGLEQFF
DNA: TGTGCCAGCAGCTTAATGGGGACTAGCGGGGGTCTTGAGCAGTTCTTC
V: TRBV7-3
J: TRBJ2-1
D: TRBD2
size: many

CDR3: CASSSSSPSGGAYTSTEAFF
DNA: TGTGCCAGCAGTTCCTCAAGCCCCAGCGGGGGGGCCTATACCTCCACTGAAGCTTTCTTT
V: TRBV6-2/TRBV6-3
J: TRBJ1-1
D: -
size: -

CDR3: CASSFRTSGSDTQYF
DNA: TGTGCCAGCAGCTTCCGGACTAGCGGGAGTGATACGCAGTATTTT
V: TRBV7-2
J: TRBJ2-3
D: TRBD2
size: -

CDR3: CASRFPMTGGYTGELFF
DNA: TGTGCCAGCAGGTTCCCAATGACAGGGGGCTACACCGGGGAGCTGTTTTTT
V: TRBV12-3/TRBV12-4
J: TRBJ2-2
D: TRBD1
size: many

CDR3: CASSQDRASGVSDTQYF
DNA: TGTGCCAGCAGCCAAGATCGGGCTAGCGGGGTTTCAGATACGCAGTATTTT
V: TRBV3-1
J: TRBJ2-3
D: TRBD2
size: -

CDR3: CAWSLHSNTEAFF
DNA: TGTGCCTGGAGTCTTCACTCGAACACTGAAGCTTTCTTT
V: TRBV30
J: TRBJ1-1
D: -
size: many

CDR3: CASSLEGSAEAFF
DNA: TGCGCCAGCAGCTTAGAGGGTAGCGCTGAAGCTTTCTTT
V: TRBV5-1
J: TRBJ1-1
D: -
size: many

CDR3: CSARAPTGDNTEAFF
DNA: TGCAGTGCTAGAGCCCCTACGGGGGATAACACTGAAGCTTTCTTT
V: TRBV20-1
J: TRBJ1-1
D: -
size: many

CDR3: CASSAAGGSDGYTF
DNA: TGTGCCAGCAGTGCGGCGGGGGGGTCGGATGGCTACACCTTC
V: TRBV28
J: TRBJ1-2
D: -
size: many

CDR3: CASMGAVGTEAFF
DNA: TGTGCCAGCATGGGCGCAGTGGGCACTGAAGCTTTCTTT
V: TRBV7-9
J: TRBJ1-1
D: -
size: many

CDR3: CSARTALNTEAFF
DNA: TGCAGTGCTAGAACCGCATTGAACACTGAAGCTTTCTTT
V: TRBV20-1
J: TRBJ1-1
D: -
size: -

CDR3: CAISESNRAPEAFF
DNA: TGTGCCATCAGTGAATCGAACCGGGCTCCGGAAGCTTTCTTT
V: TRBV10-3
J: TRBJ1-1
D: -
size: many

CDR3: CASSVAVGEQETQYF
DNA: TGTGCCAGCAGCGTAGCCGTGGGGGAACAAGAGACCCAGTACTTC
V: TRBV9
J: TRBJ2-5
D: -
size: many

CDR3: CASSLRGTTYEQYF
DNA: TGTGCCAGCAGTTTACGTGGGACAACCTACGAGCAGTACTTC
V: TRBV27
J: TRBJ2-7
D: -
size: many

CDR3: CASSPRDSSTDTQYF
DNA: TGTGCCAGCAGTCCCCGGGACTCGAGCACAGATACGCAGTATTTT
V: TRBV7-8
J: TRBJ2-3
D: -
size: -

CDR3: CASSYQGGGRSSYNEQFF
DNA: TGTGCCAGCAGTTACCAAGGCGGGGGGAGAAGCTCCTACAATGAGCAGTTCTTC
V: TRBV6-5
J: TRBJ2-1
D: TRBD2
size: -

CDR3: CASSPHSGNTIYF
DNA: TGTGCCAGCAGTCCCCACTCTGGAAACACCATATATTTT
V: TRBV28
J: TRBJ1-3
D: -
size: many

CDR3: CASSFRTSGGAPQYF
DNA: TGTGCCAGCAGTTTCCGCACTAGCGGGGGGGCCCCGCAGTATTTT
V: TRBV28
J: TRBJ2-3
D: TRBD2
size: many

CDR3: CSAREGQQETQYF
DNA: TGCAGTGCTAGAGAGGGACAGCAAGAGACCCAGTACTTC
V: TRBV20-1
J: TRBJ2-5
D: TRBD1
size: many

CDR3: CASSQEWWAVSGRKLFF
DNA: TGCGCCAGCAGCCAAGAGTGGTGGGCAGTCTCAGGGAGGAAACTGTTTTTT
V: TRBV4-1
J: TRBJ1-4
D: -
size: few

CDR3: CASSLVRWGLTGGNTEAFF
DNA: TGTGCCAGCAGCTTAGTTCGGTGGGGCCTCACCGGGGGGAACACTGAAGCTTTCTTT
V: TRBV11-2
J: TRBJ1-1
D: -
size: many

CDR3: CAFGTGGSRQPQHF
DNA: TGTGCCTTCGGGACAGGGGGAAGTCGGCAGCCCCAGCATTTT
V: TRBV30
J: TRBJ1-5
D: TRBD1
size: -

CDR3: CSVDGGMNTEAFF
DNA: TGCAGCGTTGATGGGGGCATGAACACTGAAGCTTTCTTT
V: TRBV29-1
J: TRBJ1-1
D: -
size: many

CDR3: CASSSRGRQGKGSDTGELFF
DNA: TGTGCCAGCAGCTCCCGAGGTCGGCAGGGAAAAGGGTCTGACACCGGGGAGCTGTTTTTT
V: TRBV7-3
J: TRBJ2-2
D: -
size: many

CDR3: CSARGMGLAGAEQYF
DNA: TGCAGTGCTAGGGGTATGGGACTAGCGGGTGCCGAGCAGTACTTC
V: TRBV20-1
J: TRBJ2-7
D: TRBD2
size: many

CDR3: CATTPGLAAADTQYF
DNA: TGTGCCACCACCCCAGGACTAGCGGCCGCAGATACGCAGTATTTT
V: TRBV15
J: TRBJ2-3
D: TRBD2
size: many

CDR3: CASSEQGVGNNSPLHF
DNA: TGTGCCAGCAGTGAACAAGGGGTCGGGAATAATTCACCCCTCCACTTT
V: TRBV6-1
J: TRBJ1-6
D: -
size: many

CDR3: CASSVRETGVTGELFF
DNA: TGTGCCAGCAGCGTGCGAGAGACAGGGGTCACCGGGGAGCTGTTTTTT
V: TRBV9
J: TRBJ2-2
D: TRBD1
size: many

CDR3: CASSSLGQGEETQYF
DNA: TGTGCCAGCAGCTCCCTAGGACAGGGTGAAGAGACCCAGTACTTC
V: TRBV7-2
J: TRBJ2-5
D: TRBD1
size: many

CDR3: CSVVWGRDQGNTIYF
DNA: TGCAGCGTTGTATGGGGCAGGGATCAAGGAAACACCATATATTTT
V: TRBV29-1
J: TRBJ1-3
D: -
size: many

CDR3: CASSPRTGRNTEAFF
DNA: TGTGCCAGCTCACCCCGGACAGGAAGGAACACTGAAGCTTTCTTT
V: TRBV18
J: TRBJ1-1
D: TRBD1
size: many

CDR3: CAISDATSRSYEQYF
DNA: TGTGCCATCAGTGATGCTACTAGCCGGTCCTACGAGCAGTACTTC
V: TRBV10-3
J: TRBJ2-7
D: -
size: many

CDR3: CATSGKAGSHNEQFF
DNA: TGTGCCACCAGTGGAAAGGCAGGGTCCCACAATGAGCAGTTCTTC
V: TRBV24-1
J: TRBJ2-1
D: -
size: many

CDR3: CATTGGSNQPQHF
DNA: TGTGCCACAACAGGGGGTAGCAATCAGCCCCAGCATTTT
V: TRBV14
J: TRBJ1-5
D: TRBD1
size: few

CDR3: CASSAGASSGANVLTF
DNA: TGTGCCAGCAGCGCAGGTGCCAGTTCTGGGGCCAACGTCCTGACTTTC
V: TRBV9
J: TRBJ2-6
D: -
size: few

CDR3: CASSQKVSQYEQYF
DNA: TGCGCCAGCAGCCAAAAAGTGAGCCAATACGAGCAGTACTTC
V: TRBV4-1
J: TRBJ2-7
D: -
size: -